The 26 T cell receptor beta chains presented below share a single source sample, sequenced in a study of blood T cell repertoires in COVID-19. TCRdb's copy holds only in-frame clones and misses some; the assay was immunoSEQ multiplex PCR. The sample contains about 220,000 clones, 65% to 90% of which appear only once. Input material: peripheral blood. The receptors here all came from a human donor in a cohort sampled during active COVID-19.

The J gene is TRBJ1-1, the V gene TRBV28, with TRBD1 as a possible D gene (5 bases). Germline V gene sequence: CDR1 MDHEN, CDR2 SYDVKM. The CDR3 is made up of 12 amino acids. V gave up 8 bases and J gave up 9 bases, with 16 bases separating them. The CDR3: CASLGTKGQAFF. As DNA, the CDR3 is TGTGCCAGCCTGGGAACCAAGGGGCAAGCTTTCTTT. Filled out from reference TRBV28 and TRBJ1-1, the complete variable domain reads DVKVTQSSRYLVKRTGEKVFLECVQDMDHENMFWYRQDPGLGLRLIYFSYDVKMKEKGDIPEGYSVSREKKERFSLILESASTNQTSMYLCASLGTKGQAFFGQGTRLTVV.

The gene calls are TRBV7-3 and TRBJ2-7; TRBD2 agrees at 8 bases. Germline CDR1 SGHTA, CDR2 FQGTGA. The V and J ends lost 1 base and 0 bases, in that order; junction bases with no gene match: 2. This CDR3 has 15 amino acids. As DNA, the CDR3 is TGTGCCAGCAGCTTAATGGCGGGAGGCTCCTACGAGCAGTACTTC. Translation gives CASSLMAGGSYEQYF.

The chain couples TRBV7-2 to TRBJ2-1; D might be TRBD2 (6 bases). Deletions cut 6 bases from V and 11 bases from J, with 14 bases between. This CDR3 has 12 amino acids. From germline, CDR1 is SGHTA and CDR2 FQGNSA. CDR3 nucleotide sequence: TGTGCCAGCAGACGGGACTCCCGCCAGCAGTTCTTC. Translation gives CASRRDSRQQFF.

The chain recombines TRBV19 with TRBJ1-1; D uncertain. The CDR3 has 14 residues. Germline V gene lookup returns CDR1 LNHDA and CDR2 SQIVND (reference sequence). The ends were cut back, 1 base at V and 1 base at J, with 7 bases in the middle. The CDR3 loop is CASSIGPRNTEAFF. In DNA, the CDR3 is TGTGCCAGTAGTATAGGTCCGCGGAACACTGAAGCTTTCTTT.

The chain carries TRBV5-1 and TRBJ2-7; TRBD2 is a possible D gene (6 bases). Germline CDR1 reads SGHRS; CDR2 reads YFSETQ. Trimming left V 3 bases short and J 7 bases short, with 32 bases between. This CDR3 has 19 residues. The CDR3 region has the DNA TGCGCCAGCAGCTCCCGGGTATTGACGGAGGGCCCCCGGGTAGTTGAGCAGTACTTC. Its translation: CASSSRVLTEGPRVVEQYF.

In DNA form, the CDR3 reads TGTGCCAGCAGTTACGGACTAGCGAGGGAGCAGTTCTTC. The encoded protein is CASSYGLAREQFF. The chain uses TRBV6-2 or TRBV6-3 and TRBJ2-1; 9 bases align to TRBD2. This CDR3 is built from 13 residues. V trimming: 2 bases; J trimming: 10 bases; junction bases outside the gene matches: 3. The germline gives CDR1 MNHEY, CDR2 SVGEGT.

The J gene is TRBJ2-1, the V gene TRBV28; 8 nucleotides match TRBD1. The CDR3 is 13 amino acids. Trimming at V came to 2 bases and at J to 8 bases, leaving 2 bases not matched to a gene. Germline V gene lookup returns CDR1 MDHEN and CDR2 SYDVKM. CDR3 bases: TGTGCCAGCAGTTTAGCAGGGGGCTATGAGCAGTTCTTC. It specifies CASSLAGGYEQFF.

V gene TRBV7-2 combines with J gene TRBJ2-7, with 7 bases identical to TRBD1. The J segment lost 4 bases and the V segment lost 4 bases, leaving 10 bases of the junction unmatched. CDR1 is SGHTA and CDR2 is FQGNSA in the germline V gene. The CDR3 contains 15 residues. The CDR3 nucleotides read TGTGCCAGCAGCTCGGACAGGAGTGTTGGGTACGAGCAGTACTTC. Its translation: CASSSDRSVGYEQYF.

The chain combines TRBV28 with TRBJ2-6, with D perhaps matching TRBD2 (6 bases). CDR1 is MDHEN and CDR2 is SYDVKM in the germline V gene. V was shortened by 3 bases and J by 9 bases, with 12 bases between the two germline ends. This CDR3 is 14 amino acids long. CDR3 loop: CASSFAGSVNVLTF. As DNA, the CDR3 is TGTGCCAGCAGTTTTGCGGGGTCGGTCAACGTCCTGACTTTC.

This clone was seen only a few times. This sequence joins TRBV29-1 and TRBJ2-7; 7 positions match TRBD2. Germline trimming cut 7 bases from V and 0 bases from J; bases unmatched to any gene: 3. CDR1 is SQVTM and CDR2 is ANQGSEA in the germline V gene. The CDR3 runs to 12 residues. CDR3 nucleotide sequence: TGCAGCGCCGGGGGGATCTCCTACGAGCAGTACTTC. The encoded protein is CSAGGISYEQYF.

This clone has at least ten counts. CDR3 in amino acids: CASSPRQGVGANVLTF. CDR3 coding DNA: TGTGCCAGCAGCCCCCGACAGGGTGTCGGGGCCAACGTCCTGACTTTC. The V and J genes are TRBV7-6 and TRBJ2-6; 7 nucleotides align to TRBD1. CDR3 size: 16 residues. V was pared by 5 bases and J by 4 bases, with 8 bases of the junction left unmatched. Germline V gives CDR1 SGHVS, CDR2 FNYEAQ.

CDR3 protein: CASSQGVGLVVPEQYF. The CDR3 nucleotides are TGTGCCAGCAGCCAAGGGGTCGGACTAGTTGTTCCCGAGCAGTACTTC. The V gene is TRBV3-1 (or the pseudogene TRBV3-2), the J gene TRBJ2-7, with TRBD2 matching over 7 bases. V lost 1 base and J lost 6; bases outside the gene matches: 12. Germline V gene data show CDR1 as LGHDT and CDR2 as YNNKEL (reference sequence). This CDR3 region has 16 residues.

The chain links TRBV7-2 to TRBJ1-4, with 7 bases identical to TRBD1. CDR3 length: 15 amino acids. The germline V gene encodes CDR1 SGHTA and CDR2 FQGNSA. J lost 1 base, V lost 6 bases, and 5 bases had no gene match. The CDR3 DNA reads as TGTGCCAGCAGTCTGAACAGGGGAACTAATGAAAAACTGTTTTTT. It codes for CASSLNRGTNEKLFF.

J is TRBJ2-1 and V is TRBV6-6, with D perhaps matching TRBD1 (6 bases). CDR3 length equals 16 residues. Germline V gene lookup returns CDR1 MNHNY and CDR2 SVGAGI (reference sequence). V was shortened by 6 bases and J by 5 bases, with 20 bases between the two germline ends. CDR3 bases: TGTGCCAGCAGGCTACTACCCGGGACACACAACAATGAGCAGTTCTTC. Amino acids: CASRLLPGTHNNEQFF.

The chain recombines TRBV19 with TRBJ1-5; no clear D. Germline V gives CDR1 LNHDA, CDR2 SQIVND (reference sequence). This CDR3 spans 14 amino acids. Trimming pared 2 bases from V and 4 bases from J, leaving 9 bases between. The chain's CDR3 is CASSIMGGNQPQHF. Written as DNA, the CDR3 is TGTGCCAGTAGTATAATGGGAGGGAATCAGCCCCAGCATTTT.

There are many counts of this clone. The chain carries TRBV21-1 and TRBJ2-6; the table calls TRBD1, which could not be checked here. TRBV21-1 is labeled a pseudogene. The CDR3 covers 20 residues. The DNA for the CDR3 is TGTGCCAGCAGCAAATCGCCTCTCGGACAGGGGGCGTCTGGGGCCAACGTCCTGACTTTC. It encodes CASSKSPLGQGASGANVLTF.

The chain employs TRBV5-1 and TRBJ2-1; 7 nucleotides agree with TRBD1. The V gene end was trimmed by 3 bases and the J gene end by 6 bases; junction bases not matched to a gene: 12. This CDR3 has 16 residues. The germline V gene encodes CDR1 SGHRS and CDR2 YFSETQ. CDR3 sequence: CASSSTDRVNGNEQFF. CDR3 bases: TGCGCCAGCAGCTCGACCGACAGGGTAAACGGCAATGAGCAGTTCTTC.

This clone appeared a few times. The V call is TRBV28, the J call TRBJ2-7, with 7 bases matching TRBD1. The ends lost 6 bases at V and 4 bases at J; junction bases unmatched: 3. Germline-derived CDR1 and CDR2 are MDHEN and SYDVKM. The CDR3 is 12 amino acids. CDR3 nucleotide sequence: TGTGCCAGCAGGGACAGGAGGTACGAGCAGTACTTC. Its protein product is CASRDRRYEQYF.

V gene TRBV29-1 combines with J gene TRBJ2-7; weak D call: TRBD1 (6 bases). Deletions cut 0 bases from V and 2 bases from J, with 14 bases between. CDR1 and CDR2 (germline): SQVTM, ANQGSEA. CDR3 length: 15 residues. CDR3 DNA: TGCAGCGTTGAAGAAAATACCAGGGGAGCCTACGAGCAGTACTTC. The encoded protein is CSVEENTRGAYEQYF.

The gene calls are TRBV28 and TRBJ2-3; 15 positions match TRBD2. The CDR3 is made up of 17 amino acids. The trim removed 5 bases at V and 5 bases at J, leaving 8 bases unmatched. Germline lookup yields CDR1 MDHEN and CDR2 SYDVKM. The CDR3 reads CASSPRTSGRGRDTQYF. The CDR3, as DNA: TGTGCCAGCAGTCCGCGGACTAGCGGGAGGGGGAGAGATACGCAGTATTTT. The whole variable domain, remainder taken from reference TRBV28 and TRBJ2-3, is DVKVTQSSRYLVKRTGEKVFLECVQDMDHENMFWYRQDPGLGLRLIYFSYDVKMKEKGDIPEGYSVSREKKERFSLILESASTNQTSMYLCASSPRTSGRGRDTQYFGPGTRLTVL.

This clone was detected once. The J gene is TRBJ1-5, the V gene TRBV29-1, with 9 bases matching TRBD1. Germline V gene lookup returns CDR1 SQVTM and CDR2 ANQGSEA. This CDR3 contains 16 residues. The V gene end was trimmed by 6 bases and the J gene end by 0 bases; junction bases not matched to a gene: 9. This CDR3 reads CSVVDRGYYSNQPQHF. Here the CDR3 DNA reads TGCAGCGTGGTTGACAGGGGGTATTATAGCAATCAGCCCCAGCATTTT.

As DNA, the CDR3 is TGTGCCAGCAGCGTTGGGACAGGGAATAGCAATCAGCCCCAGCATTTT. Protein: CASSVGTGNSNQPQHF. V and J are TRBV9 and TRBJ1-5, with 9 bases matching TRBD1. CDR3 length equals 16 residues. Germline trimming cut 2 bases from V and 0 bases from J; bases unmatched to any gene: 3. Per germline, CDR1 SGDLS and CDR2 YYNGEE.

This clone was recorded a few times. The chain recombines TRBV2 with TRBJ2-3; D might be TRBD2 (5 bases). From germline, CDR1 is SNHLY and CDR2 FYNNEI. V dropped 10 bases and J dropped 0 bases, with 14 bases sitting between them. The CDR3 extends over 14 amino acids. CDR3 DNA sequence: TGTGCCATAGGGCGGGCTAGCAGCACAGATACGCAGTATTTT. Translation gives CAIGRASSTDTQYF. Supplemented by reference TRBV2 and TRBJ2-3, the full variable domain reads EPEVTQTPSHQVTQMGQEVILRCVPISNHLYFYWYRQILGQKVEFLVSFYNNEISEKSEIFDDQFSVERPDGSNFTLKIRSTKLEDSAMYFCAIGRASSTDTQYFGPGTRLTVL.

The chain combines TRBV9 with TRBJ2-1; the match to TRBD2 covers 11 bases. The junction had 6 bases not matched to a gene; V was cut back by 3 bases and J by 4 bases. The CDR3 is 16 residues long. The germline V gene encodes CDR1 SGDLS and CDR2 YYNGEE. The CDR3: CASSETGLAGYNEQFF. CDR3 sequence (DNA): TGTGCCAGCAGCGAAACCGGACTAGCGGGTTACAATGAGCAGTTCTTC.

V is TRBV4-3 and J is TRBJ1-2; D call uncertain. The V gene's germline CDR1 is LGHNA and CDR2 YSLEER. The CDR3 spans 13 residues. Deletions cut 0 bases from V and 4 bases from J, with 6 bases between. The CDR3 region has the DNA TGCGCCAGCAGCCAAGATCAGATCTATGGCTACACCTTC. Translated: CASSQDQIYGYTF.

The CDR3 is CASSGQLNTEAFF. The CDR3 DNA follows: TGTGCCAGCAGTGGACAGTTGAACACTGAAGCTTTCTTT. The chain joins TRBV5-5 to TRBJ1-1; D perhaps matches TRBD1 (6 bases). CDR1 and CDR2 from the germline V gene are SGHKS and YYEKEE (reference sequence). The V and J ends lost 5 bases and 0 bases respectively, with 8 bases between them. This CDR3 contains 13 residues. The complete variable domain, with remaining parts taken from reference TRBV5-5 and TRBJ1-1, reads DAGVTQSPTHLIKTRGQQVTLRCSPISGHKSVSWYQQVLGQGPQFIFQYYEKEERGRGNFPDRFSARQFPNYSSELNVNALLLGDSALYLCASSGQLNTEAFFGQGTRLTVV.